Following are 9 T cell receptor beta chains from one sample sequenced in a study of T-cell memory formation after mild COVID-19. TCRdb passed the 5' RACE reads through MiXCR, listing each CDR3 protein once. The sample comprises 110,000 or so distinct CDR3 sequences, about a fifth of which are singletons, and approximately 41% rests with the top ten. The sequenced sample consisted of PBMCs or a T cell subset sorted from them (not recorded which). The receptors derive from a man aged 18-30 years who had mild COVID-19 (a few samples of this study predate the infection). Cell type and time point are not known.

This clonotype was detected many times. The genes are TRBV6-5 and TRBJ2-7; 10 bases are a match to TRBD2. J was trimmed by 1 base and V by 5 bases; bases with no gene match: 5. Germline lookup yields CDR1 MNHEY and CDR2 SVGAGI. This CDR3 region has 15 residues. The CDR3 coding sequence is TGTGCCAGCAGTCCTAGCGGGGGTGGTTCCTACGAGCAGTACGTC. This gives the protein CASSPSGGGSYEQYV.

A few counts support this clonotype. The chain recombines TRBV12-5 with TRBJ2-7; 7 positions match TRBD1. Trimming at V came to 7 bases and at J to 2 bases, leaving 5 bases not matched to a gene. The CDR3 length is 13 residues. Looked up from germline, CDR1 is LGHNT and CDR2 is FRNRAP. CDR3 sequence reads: CASVPGGAYEQYF. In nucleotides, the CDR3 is TGTGCTAGTGTACCAGGGGGAGCCTACGAGCAGTACTTC.

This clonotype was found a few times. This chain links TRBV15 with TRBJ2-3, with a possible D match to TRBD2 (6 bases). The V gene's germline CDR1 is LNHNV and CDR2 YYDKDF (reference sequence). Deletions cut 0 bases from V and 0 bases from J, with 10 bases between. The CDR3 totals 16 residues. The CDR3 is CATSRESSGSTDTQYF. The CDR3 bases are TGTGCCACCAGCAGAGAGAGTAGCGGAAGCACAGATACGCAGTATTTT.

DNA of the CDR3: TGTGCCAGCAGTGAACGCACTAAGAATTACGAGCAGTACTTC. Its translation: CASSERTKNYEQYF. The V and J genes are TRBV2 and TRBJ2-7; the D is unclear. The CDR3 length is 14 residues. The germline V gene has CDR1 SNHLY and CDR2 FYNNEI. V was clipped by 2 bases and J by 4 bases, with 12 bases between them.

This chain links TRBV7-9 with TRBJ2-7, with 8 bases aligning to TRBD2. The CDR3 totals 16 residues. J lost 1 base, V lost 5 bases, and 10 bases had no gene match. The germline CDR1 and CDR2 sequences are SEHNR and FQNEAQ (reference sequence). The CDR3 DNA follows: TGTGCCAGCAGCCCCCCCAGGGGCGGGGGGTCCTACGAGCAGTACTTC. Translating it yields CASSPPRGGGSYEQYF.

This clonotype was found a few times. CDR3 region: CASSPDRTYSPLHF. The CDR3 DNA reads TGTGCCAGCAGCCCCGACCGCACCTATTCACCCCTCCACTTT. The V gene is TRBV7-9, the J gene TRBJ1-6; D gene ambiguous. This CDR3 contains 14 residues. V shed 5 bases and J shed 8 bases, with 13 bases lying between them. Per the germline V gene, CDR1 is SEHNR and CDR2 is FQNEAQ (reference sequence).

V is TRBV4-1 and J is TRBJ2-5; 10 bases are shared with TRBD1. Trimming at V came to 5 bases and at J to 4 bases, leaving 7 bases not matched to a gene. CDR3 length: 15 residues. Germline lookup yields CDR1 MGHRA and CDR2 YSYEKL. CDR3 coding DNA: TGCGCCAGCAGCGAGGACAGGGGGAAAGCAGAGACCCAGTACTTC. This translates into CASSEDRGKAETQYF.

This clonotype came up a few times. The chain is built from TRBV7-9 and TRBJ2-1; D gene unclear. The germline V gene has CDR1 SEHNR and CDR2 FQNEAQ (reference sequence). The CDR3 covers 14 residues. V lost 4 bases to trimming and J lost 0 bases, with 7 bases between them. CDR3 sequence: CASSSSSSYNEQFF. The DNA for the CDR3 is TGTGCCAGCAGCTCCAGTAGCTCCTACAATGAGCAGTTCTTC.

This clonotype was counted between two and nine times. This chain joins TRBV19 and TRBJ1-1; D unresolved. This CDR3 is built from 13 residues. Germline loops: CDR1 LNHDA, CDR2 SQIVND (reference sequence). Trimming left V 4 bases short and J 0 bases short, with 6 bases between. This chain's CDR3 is CASSTGLNTEAFF. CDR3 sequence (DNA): TGTGCCAGTAGTACCGGGTTGAACACTGAAGCTTTCTTT.